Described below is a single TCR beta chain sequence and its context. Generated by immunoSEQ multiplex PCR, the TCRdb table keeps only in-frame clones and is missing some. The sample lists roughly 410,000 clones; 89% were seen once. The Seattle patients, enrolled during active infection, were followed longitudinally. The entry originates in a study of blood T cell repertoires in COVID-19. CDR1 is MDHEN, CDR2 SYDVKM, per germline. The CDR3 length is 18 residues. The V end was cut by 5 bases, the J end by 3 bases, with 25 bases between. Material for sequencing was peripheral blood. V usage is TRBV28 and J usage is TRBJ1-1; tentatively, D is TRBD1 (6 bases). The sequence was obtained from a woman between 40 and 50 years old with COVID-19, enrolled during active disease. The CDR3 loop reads CASSLSPRRGRGDTEAFF. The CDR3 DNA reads TGTGCCAGCAGTCTTTCGCCCCGCAGGGGTCGGGGAGACACTGAAGCTTTCTTT.